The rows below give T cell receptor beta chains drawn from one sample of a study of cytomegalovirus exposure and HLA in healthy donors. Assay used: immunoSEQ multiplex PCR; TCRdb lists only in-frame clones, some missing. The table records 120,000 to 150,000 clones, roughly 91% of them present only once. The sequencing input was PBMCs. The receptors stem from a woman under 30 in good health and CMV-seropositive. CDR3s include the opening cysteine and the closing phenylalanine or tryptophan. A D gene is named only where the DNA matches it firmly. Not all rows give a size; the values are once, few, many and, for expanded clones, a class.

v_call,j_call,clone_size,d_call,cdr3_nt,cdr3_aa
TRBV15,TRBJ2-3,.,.,TGTGCCACCAGCAGGCTAGACTATCCGGCTAGCACAGATACGCAGTATTTT,CATSRLDYPASTDTQYF
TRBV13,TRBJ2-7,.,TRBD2,TGTGCCAGCAGCTTAGGCCTTGGCGGGAGAAATGCCCACGAGCAGTACTTC,CASSLGLGGRNAHEQYF
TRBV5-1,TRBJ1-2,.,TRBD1,TGCGCCAGCAGCCTAACCCGGGACAGGGGTACGGGCTACACCTTC,CASSLTRDRGTGYTF
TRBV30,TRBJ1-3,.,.,TGTGCCTGGAGTATTACAGCCAGCTCTGGAAACACCATATATTTT,CAWSITASSGNTIYF
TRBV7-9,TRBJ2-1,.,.,TGTGCCAGCAGCTTAAAGACATCCCCTTACAATGAGCAGTTCTTC,CASSLKTSPYNEQFF
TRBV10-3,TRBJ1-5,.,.,TGTGCCACCGGGACACGCAATCAGCCCCAGCATTTT,CATGTRNQPQHF
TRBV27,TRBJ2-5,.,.,TGTGCCAGCAGTTTTCGGTCGACCCAGTACTTC,CASSFRSTQYF
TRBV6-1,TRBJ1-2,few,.,TGTGCCAGCAGTGAAGCGGGGGAGGGGCCCTATGGCTACACCTTC,CASSEAGEGPYGYTF
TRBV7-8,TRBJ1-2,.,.,TGTGCCAGCAACGCCCTTACGGTGGGCCGCTATGGCTACACCTTC,CASNALTVGRYGYTF
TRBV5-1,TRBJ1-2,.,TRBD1,TGCGCCAGCAGCTCGGGACAGGGGCCGCGGTATGGCTACACCTTC,CASSSGQGPRYGYTF
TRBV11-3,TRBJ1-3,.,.,TGTGCCAGCAGCTGGGCCTCTGGAAACACCATATATTTT,CASSWASGNTIYF
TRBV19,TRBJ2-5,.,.,TGTGCCAGTAGCGGGAGATGGGGTCAAGAGACCCAGTACTTC,CASSGRWGQETQYF
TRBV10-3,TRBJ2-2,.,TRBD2,TGTGCCATCAGGCCGGAAAGCGGGAGTAACACCGGGGAGCTGTTTTTT,CAIRPESGSNTGELFF
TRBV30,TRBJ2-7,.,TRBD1,TGTGCCTGGAGTAGGGGACAGGGGGCCGGCGAGCAGTACTTC,CAWSRGQGAGEQYF
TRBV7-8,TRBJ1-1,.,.,TGTGCCAGCAGCTTAAGCGTACAGGGTCTGAACACTGAAGCTTTCTTT,CASSLSVQGLNTEAFF
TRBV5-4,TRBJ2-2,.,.,TGTGCCAGCAGCCCGGTGCGGGGGGAGCTGTTTTTT,CASSPVRGELFF
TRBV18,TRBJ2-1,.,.,TGTGCCAGCTCATCTATTGGAGGTCGCGGGAATGAGCAGTTCTTC,CASSSIGGRGNEQFF
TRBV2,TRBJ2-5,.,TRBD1,TGTGCCAGCAGTTCCAGGGGGCAGGAGACCCAGTACTTC,CASSSRGQETQYF
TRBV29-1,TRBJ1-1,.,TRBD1,TGCAGCGGTGCTCCCGGGACAGGGGGTCGAACTGAAGCTTTCTTT,CSGAPGTGGRTEAFF
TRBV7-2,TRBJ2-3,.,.,TGTGCCAGCAGCCTAACCGGACTAAGCACAGATACGCAGTATTTT,CASSLTGLSTDTQYF
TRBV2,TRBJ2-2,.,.,TGTGCCAGCAGTGAAACTCGGGCGGGTCGCACCGGGGAGCTGTTTTTT,CASSETRAGRTGELFF
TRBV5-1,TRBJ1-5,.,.,TGCGCCAGCAGCTTGGAAGGGAGCCCTAGCAATCAGCCCCAGCATTTT,CASSLEGSPSNQPQHF
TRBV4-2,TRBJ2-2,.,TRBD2,TGTGCCAGCAACGCTCGGGCTAGCGGGAGGGCCGCAGCGAACACCGGGGAGCTGTTTTTT,CASNARASGRAAANTGELFF
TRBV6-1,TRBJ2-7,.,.,TGTGCCAGCATATCCCGTTACGAGCAGTACTTC,CASISRYEQYF
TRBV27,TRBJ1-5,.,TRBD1,TGTGCCAGCAGTTTAGGGACAGGGGGCCTGGGTCAGCCCCAGCATTTT,CASSLGTGGLGQPQHF
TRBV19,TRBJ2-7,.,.,TGTGCCAGTAGTATACTTAGGGGCTACGAGCAGTACTTC,CASSILRGYEQYF
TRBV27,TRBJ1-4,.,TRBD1,TGTGCCAGCAGGCGGACAGGGGCAAAACTGTTTTTT,CASRRTGAKLFF
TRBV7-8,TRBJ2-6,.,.,TGTGCCAGCAGCTTATTCTTGAGTGCTGGGGCCAACGTCCTGACTTTC,CASSLFLSAGANVLTF
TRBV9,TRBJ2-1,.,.,TGTGCCAGCAGCGTAGCAGGGCGCGGCTACAATGAGCAGTTCTTC,CASSVAGRGYNEQFF
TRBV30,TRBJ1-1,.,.,TGTGCCTGGAGCGCAGGGTTTGAAGCTTTCTTT,CAWSAGFEAFF
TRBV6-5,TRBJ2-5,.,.,TGTGCCAGCACTCCCTCGACATCCCAAGAGACCCAGTACTTC,CASTPSTSQETQYF
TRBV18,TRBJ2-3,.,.,TGTGCCAGCTCACCAAGGGACTCAGCAGATACGCAGTATTTT,CASSPRDSADTQYF
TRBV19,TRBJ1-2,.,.,TGTGCCAGTAGTATGGGTACCAGGGGCTATGGCTACACCTTC,CASSMGTRGYGYTF
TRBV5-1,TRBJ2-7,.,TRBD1,TGCGCCAGCAGCTTCGGACAGGGTATAGGCGAGCAGTACTTC,CASSFGQGIGEQYF
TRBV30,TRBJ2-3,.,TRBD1,TGTGCCTGGAGTACAGGGGGTACGCAGTATTTT,CAWSTGGTQYF
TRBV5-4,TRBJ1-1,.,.,TGTGCCAGCAGCTTTAGGGCAGGGGCCACTGAAGCTTTCTTT,CASSFRAGATEAFF
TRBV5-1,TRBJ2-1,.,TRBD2,TGCGCCAGCAGCTTGGAGGGACTAGCGGGAGCAATTAGGGACAATGAGCAGTTCTTC,CASSLEGLAGAIRDNEQFF
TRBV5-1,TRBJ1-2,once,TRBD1,TGCGCCAGCAGCTTAGGACAGGGGGCAATCTATGGCTACACCTTC,CASSLGQGAIYGYTF
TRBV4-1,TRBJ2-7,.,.,TGCGCCAGCAGCCTTACCCGGGGGGCCCCAACCCGCGAGCAGTACTTC,CASSLTRGAPTREQYF
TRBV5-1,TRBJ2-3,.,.,TGCGCCAGCAGCCAGGAACTAGCAACAGATACGCAGTATTTT,CASSQELATDTQYF
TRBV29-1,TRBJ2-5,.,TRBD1,TGCAGCGCGCAGGGGGCGCGGGAGACCCAGTACTTC,CSAQGARETQYF
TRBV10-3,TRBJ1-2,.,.,TGTGCCACCGGGGAAGACTACGATGCTAACTATGGCTACACCTTC,CATGEDYDANYGYTF
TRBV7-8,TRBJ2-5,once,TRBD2,TGTGCCAGCAGCTCGTTAGCGGGAGGCGTGGAGACCCAGTACTTC,CASSSLAGGVETQYF
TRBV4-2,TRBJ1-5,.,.,TGTGCCAGCAGCCAAGAACCAGGGGGCAATCAGCCCCAGCATTTT,CASSQEPGGNQPQHF
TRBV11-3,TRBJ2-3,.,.,TGTGCCAGCAGCCGGGCGGGAAGGGGAGATACGCAGTATTTT,CASSRAGRGDTQYF
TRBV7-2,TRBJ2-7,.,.,TGTGCCAGCAGCTATTACAGGGGCAACGGGGGGGACGAGCAGTACTTC,CASSYYRGNGGDEQYF
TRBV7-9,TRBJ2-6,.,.,TGTGCCAGCAGCTTATGGCCGCAGATTGGTTCTGGGGCCAACGTCCTGACTTTC,CASSLWPQIGSGANVLTF
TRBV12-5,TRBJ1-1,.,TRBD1,TGTGCTAGTGGTCTGGACAGGGCCACTGAAGCTTTCTTT,CASGLDRATEAFF
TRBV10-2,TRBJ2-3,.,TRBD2,TGCGCCAGCAGTGAGCCTAGCGGTCTTTACACAGATACGCAGTATTTT,CASSEPSGLYTDTQYF
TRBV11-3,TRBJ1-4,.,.,TGTGCCAGCAGCTATGGACAGTCTAATGAAAAACTGTTTTTT,CASSYGQSNEKLFF
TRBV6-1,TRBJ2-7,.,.,TGTGCCAGCAGTGTAGACAGGTTGTTCCACGAGCAGTACTTC,CASSVDRLFHEQYF
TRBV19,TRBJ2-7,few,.,TGTGCCAGTAGTCAAGAAACGGGACTTGGCGAGCAGTACTTC,CASSQETGLGEQYF
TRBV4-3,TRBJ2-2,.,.,TGCGCCAGCAGCCCTACTGGCGGCGGGGAGCTGTTTTTT,CASSPTGGGELFF
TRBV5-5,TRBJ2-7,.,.,TGTGCCAGCAGCCGTAGCGGAACTGCCTACGAGCAGTACTTC,CASSRSGTAYEQYF